This entry describes one T cell receptor (beta chain). These data are taken from a study of T cells in Graves' hyperthyroidism and ophthalmopathy. V was trimmed by 1 base and J by 6 bases, leaving 19 bases between them. The germline CDR1 and CDR2 sequences are MNHNS and SASEGT. The CDR3 covers 17 residues. RNA transcripts yielded amplified TCR beta CDR3 regions. The study used the HTBI primer set for a first-round RT-PCR of the TCR CDR3. TCRdb processed the multiplex PCR reads anew with MiXCR; each CDR3 protein has one entry. The sample holds roughly 750,000 distinct CDR3 sequences; about a sixth are singletons and the top ten take under 10%.

Input material: blood. The TCR sequence derives from a man aged 18 to 29 with Graves' hyperthyroidism. The rearrangement links TRBV6-1 to TRBJ2-1; D remains unclear. CDR3 sequence reads: CASSEEGSSTVGNEQFF. CDR3 nucleotides: TGTGCCAGCAGTGAAGAAGGCAGCTCCACGGTGGGCAATGAGCAGTTCTTC.